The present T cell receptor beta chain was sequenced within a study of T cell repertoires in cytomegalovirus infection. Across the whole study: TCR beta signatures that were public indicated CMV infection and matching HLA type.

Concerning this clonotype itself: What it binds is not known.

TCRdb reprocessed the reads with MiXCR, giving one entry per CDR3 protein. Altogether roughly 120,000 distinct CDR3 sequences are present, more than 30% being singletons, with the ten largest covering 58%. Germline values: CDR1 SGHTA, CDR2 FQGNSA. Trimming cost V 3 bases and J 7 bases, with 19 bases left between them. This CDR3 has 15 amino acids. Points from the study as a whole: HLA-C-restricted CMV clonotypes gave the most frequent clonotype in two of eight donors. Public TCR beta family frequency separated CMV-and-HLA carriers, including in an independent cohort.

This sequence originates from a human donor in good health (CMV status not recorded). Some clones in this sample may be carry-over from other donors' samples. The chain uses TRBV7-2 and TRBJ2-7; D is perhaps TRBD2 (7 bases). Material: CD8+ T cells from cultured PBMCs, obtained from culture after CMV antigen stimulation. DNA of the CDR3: TGTGCCAGCAGCTTTTTATTCGGGGGGCTGGGAGAGCAGTACTTC. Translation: CASSFLFGGLGEQYF.